This T cell receptor beta chain was captured in a study of prognosis after radiotherapy for stage I lung cancer. About the research overall: Medical inoperability was the status assigned to all non-small cell lung cancer patients. Four patients developed post-radiotherapy distant metastases at median about 7 months; more than 13 had no significant progression.

CDR1 is MNHEY and CDR2 is SMNVEV in the germline V gene (reference sequence). Deletions cut 5 bases from V and 2 bases from J, with 26 bases between. The CDR3 runs to 19 residues. It was by two-round multiplex PCR that TCR beta CDR3 was amplified from genomic DNA. Specific primers for each TRBV and TRBJ gene were what first-round PCR used. TCRdb called the multiplex PCR reads again in MiXCR, with one record for every CDR3 protein. This sample has more than 25,000 distinct CDR3 sequences, with around 30% found just once. Overall study results and limits: Some patients went on to develop distant metastases. Their Shannon entropy after stereotactic body radiation therapy was lower, and its change from baseline was also lower. Unique TCR clone counts went down once patients had stereotactic body radiation therapy, median about 10,000 versus 6,900.

As regards this clonotype: What it recognizes is unknown.

This TCR came from a donor aged 50 or older with non-small cell lung cancer. Sequenced here: PBMCs, sampled before or after stereotactic body radiation therapy (not recorded which). The V call is TRBV27, the J call TRBJ2-3, with D uncertain. DNA of the CDR3: TGTGCCAGCAGTCTCTCCGGTGGTATAGCTATGCGAGACACAGATACGCAGTATTTT. This gives the protein CASSLSGGIAMRDTDTQYF.